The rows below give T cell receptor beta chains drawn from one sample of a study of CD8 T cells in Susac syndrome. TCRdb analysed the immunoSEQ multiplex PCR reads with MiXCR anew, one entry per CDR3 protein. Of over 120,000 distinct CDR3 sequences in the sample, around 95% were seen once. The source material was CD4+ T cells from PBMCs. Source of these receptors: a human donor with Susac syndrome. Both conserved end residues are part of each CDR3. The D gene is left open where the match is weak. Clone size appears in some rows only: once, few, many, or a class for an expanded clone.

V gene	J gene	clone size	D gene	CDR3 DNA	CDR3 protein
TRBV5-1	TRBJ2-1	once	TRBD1	TGCGCCAGCAGCCTACCGGGACAGGCGACTTCCAATGAGCAGTTCTTC	CASSLPGQATSNEQFF
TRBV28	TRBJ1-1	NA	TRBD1	TGTGCCAGCAGTCCCCAGGGACAGGGTAGCACTGAAGCTTTCTTT	CASSPQGQGSTEAFF
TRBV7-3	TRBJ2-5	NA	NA	TGTGCCAGCAGCCCTTACGGGCGGACACACCAAGAGACCCAGTACTTC	CASSPYGRTHQETQYF
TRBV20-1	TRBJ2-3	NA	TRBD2	TGCAGTGCTAGAGATCGGGAGCGGGATCGCACAGATACGCAGTATTTT	CSARDRERDRTDTQYF
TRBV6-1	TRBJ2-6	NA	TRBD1	TGTGCCAGCAATCGGGACGGGACAGGCCTCCTCTCTGGGGCCAACGTCCTGACTTTC	CASNRDGTGLLSGANVLTF
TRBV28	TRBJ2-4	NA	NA	TGTGCCAGCAGTCTGGACCGGCGGCTAGCCAAAAACATTCAGTACTTC	CASSLDRRLAKNIQYF
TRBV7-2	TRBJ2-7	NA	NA	TGTGCCAGCAGCTTACGGCAGGTCCCTCCCTACGAGCAGTACTTC	CASSLRQVPPYEQYF
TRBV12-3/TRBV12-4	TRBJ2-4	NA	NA	TGTGCCAGCAGTCCCTTAGGAGCCAAAAACATTCAGTACTTC	CASSPLGAKNIQYF
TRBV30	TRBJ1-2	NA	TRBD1	TGTGCCTGCGACAGGGTCCCCTATGGCTACACCTTC	CACDRVPYGYTF
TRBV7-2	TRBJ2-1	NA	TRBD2	TGTGCCAGCAGCCCTCTAGCGGGTAGTGGGCAGTTCTTC	CASSPLAGSGQFF
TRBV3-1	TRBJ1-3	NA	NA	TGTGCCAGCAGCCAAAGGGGGTCTGGAAACACCATATATTTT	CASSQRGSGNTIYF
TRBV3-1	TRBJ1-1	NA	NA	TGTGCCAGCAGCCCCTCGGAAGCCCTGAGGGCTTTCTTT	CASSPSEALRAFF
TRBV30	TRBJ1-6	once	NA	TGTGCCTGGAGCGCAGGGTTATCGAGTTCACCCCTCCACTTT	CAWSAGLSSSPLHF